The next 21 T cell receptor beta chains were all read from a single sample in a study of T cells in Graves' hyperthyroidism and ophthalmopathy. Amplified TCR beta CDR3 regions came from RNA transcripts. The TCR CDR3 first-round RT-PCR relied on the HTBI primer set. TCRdb reprocessed the multiplex PCR reads via MiXCR and lists one record per CDR3 protein. The sample includes roughly 660,000 distinct CDR3 sequences, 17% of them seen just once. Sequencing used blood. The receptors derive from a middle-aged man with Graves' hyperthyroidism.

Ten or more counts support this clonotype. This chain uses TRBV28 with TRBJ1-2, with TRBD1 matching 7 bases. The CDR3 sequence is 15 residues long. From germline, CDR1 is MDHEN and CDR2 SYDVKM. J was trimmed by 4 bases and V by 5 bases; bases with no gene match: 10. The CDR3 reads CASSPISTGVYGYTF. The CDR3 coding sequence is TGTGCCAGCAGTCCAATATCAACAGGGGTCTATGGCTACACCTTC.

This clonotype was recorded at least ten times. V usage is TRBV16 and J usage is TRBJ2-7, with a weak D call TRBD1 (5 bases). V dropped 3 bases and J dropped 5 bases, with 17 bases sitting between them. This CDR3 is 15 amino acids long. CDR1 and CDR2 (germline): KGHSY, FQNENV. Here the CDR3 DNA reads TGTGCCAGCAGCCAGCGTCGCCAGGGTGTCCACGAGCAGTACTTC. It yields the protein CASSQRRQGVHEQYF.

Ten or more counts support this clonotype. The chain joins TRBV28 to TRBJ1-5; no clear D. V lost 8 bases and J 0 bases, leaving 8 bases between the germline ends. Germline CDR1 and CDR2: MDHEN and SYDVKM. The CDR3 has 13 residues. The CDR3 region has the DNA TGTGCCAGCCGAGGGTATAGCAATCAGCCCCAGCATTTT. This encodes CASRGYSNQPQHF.

The CDR3, as DNA: TGTGCCAGCAGCTCGGGACTAGCGGGACTTCTCTCCTACGAGCAGTACTTC. Translation: CASSSGLAGLLSYEQYF. The chain couples TRBV11-2 to TRBJ2-7; TRBD2 matches 13 bases. V lost 4 bases, J lost 0 bases, and 6 bases stayed unmatched. CDR1 SGHAT and CDR2 FQNNGV come from the germline V gene. This CDR3 contains 17 residues.

At least ten counts were recorded for this clonotype. CDR3 nucleotides: TGTGCCAGCACCCTAGCGGGATTCGACAATGAGCAGTTCTTC. It translates to CASTLAGFDNEQFF. The V gene is TRBV2, the J gene TRBJ2-1, with 9 bases fitting TRBD2. The junction had 6 bases not matched to a gene; V was cut back by 7 bases and J by 5 bases. Germline CDR1 and CDR2: SNHLY and FYNNEI. This CDR3 has 14 amino acids.

This clonotype was seen repeatedly, ten times or more. This chain joins TRBV14 and TRBJ2-5, with a weak D call TRBD2 (6 bases). This CDR3 is built from 15 residues. V gave up 6 bases and J gave up 5 bases, with 19 bases separating them. Germline values: CDR1 SGHDN, CDR2 FVKESK. CDR3 sequence: CASRPRDSRFETQYF. CDR3 bases: TGTGCCAGCAGACCCCGGGACTCGCGGTTCGAGACCCAGTACTTC.

This clonotype was counted many times. The rearrangement uses TRBV29-1 and TRBJ2-3; D gene unclear. The germline V gene encodes CDR1 SQVTM and CDR2 ANQGSEA. Trimming left V 3 bases short and J 0 bases short, with 7 bases between. The CDR3 runs 13 residues. The CDR3 protein is CSVDLDSTDTQYF. CDR3 sequence (DNA): TGCAGCGTTGACCTCGACAGCACAGATACGCAGTATTTT.

This chain uses TRBV20-1 with TRBJ1-4; no clear D gene. The germline V gene encodes CDR1 DFQATT and CDR2 SNEGSKA (reference sequence). The germline V and J ends were trimmed by 6 bases and 3 bases, with 11 bases remaining between them. The CDR3 runs 13 residues. The CDR3 sequence: CSAPSGSNEKLFF. CDR3 bases: TGCAGTGCACCTTCAGGTTCTAATGAAAAACTGTTTTTT.

The chain is built from TRBV18 and TRBJ1-1; no firm D call. Germline CDR1 is KGHSH and CDR2 is LQKENI. The CDR3 loop spans 16 amino acids. Trimming left V 3 bases short and J 5 bases short, with 19 bases between. The CDR3 nucleotides read TGTGCCAGCTCACCGACCCATGGATACGGAGAGACTGAAGCTTTCTTT. This encodes CASSPTHGYGETEAFF.

The J gene is TRBJ1-6, the V gene TRBV5-4, with TRBD1 matching 7 bases. V lost 5 bases to trimming and J lost 5 bases; unmatched junction nucleotides: 4. There are 14 residues in the CDR3. From germline, CDR1 is SGHNT and CDR2 YYREEE (reference sequence). CDR3 residues: CASRTGTDNSPLHF. CDR3 bases: TGTGCCAGCAGAACCGGGACAGATAATTCACCCCTCCACTTT.

The chain carries TRBV18 and TRBJ2-1, with D hard to call. This CDR3 region has 15 residues. Germline CDR1 is KGHSH and CDR2 is LQKENI. The V and J ends lost 6 bases and 6 bases respectively, with 18 bases between them. The CDR3 loop is CASSDGFGRINEQFF. The CDR3 nucleotides are TGTGCCAGCTCGGATGGGTTTGGGCGGATCAATGAGCAGTTCTTC.

The chain has TRBV20-1 and TRBJ1-4; no definite D call. This CDR3 has 11 amino acids. Between the trimmed V and J ends, which lost 4 bases and 7 bases, there was a span of 7 bases. Germline CDR1 DFQATT, CDR2 SNEGSKA (reference sequence). CDR3 amino acids: CSATDAEKLFF. CDR3 bases: TGCAGTGCTACCGACGCTGAAAAACTGTTTTTT.

This clonotype was observed many times. V gene TRBV7-2 combines with J gene TRBJ2-3; TRBD2 matches 10 bases. The CDR3 spans 17 residues. V lost 5 bases, J lost 5 bases, and 13 bases stayed unmatched. The germline V gene encodes CDR1 SGHTA and CDR2 FQGNSA. The CDR3 sequence: CASSARSLAGRGDTQYF. DNA for the CDR3: TGTGCCAGCAGCGCACGTTCACTAGCGGGAAGGGGAGATACGCAGTATTTT.

This chain uses TRBV19 with TRBJ2-1; 10 bases map to TRBD2. J gave up 4 bases and V 7 bases, and 7 bases lay outside the gene matches. There are 15 residues in the CDR3. In germline, CDR1 is LNHDA, CDR2 SQIVND (reference sequence). The CDR3 DNA sequence: TGTGCCAGTACCTCCGGGACTAGCGAATACAATGAGCAGTTCTTC. Protein: CASTSGTSEYNEQFF.

Ten or more counts support this clonotype. The chain is built from TRBV7-9 and TRBJ2-7; D possibly matches TRBD1 or TRBD2 (5 bases each). The V gene lost 0 bases and the J gene lost 6 bases, with 15 bases spanning the gap. Germline V gives CDR1 SEHNR, CDR2 FQNEAQ (reference sequence). The CDR3 is 15 amino acids. The CDR3 DNA sequence: TGTGCCAGCAGCTTAGCTGGGACGCACTCCGGCGAGCAGTACTTC. This sequence encodes CASSLAGTHSGEQYF. Together with reference TRBV7-9 and TRBJ2-7, the CDR3 gives the full variable domain: DTGVSQNPRHKITKRGQNVTFRCDPISEHNRLYWYRQTLGQGPEFLTYFQNEAQLEKSRLLSDRFSAERPKGSFSTLEIQRTEQGDSAMYLCASSLAGTHSGEQYFGPGTRLTVT.

Concerning this clonotype: This may be a read error: a much more frequent sequence differs by one nucleotide. The V gene is TRBV27, the J gene TRBJ2-1; 12 bases fit TRBD2. The CDR3 sequence is 16 residues long. The trim removed 5 bases at V and 6 bases at J, leaving 8 bases unmatched. Germline V gene data show CDR1 as MNHEY and CDR2 as SMNVEV (reference sequence). The DNA of the CDR3 is TGTGCCAGCAGTCGGACCCGGACTAGCGGGATCAATGAGCAGTTCTTC. It is translated as CASSRTRTSGINEQFF.

This clonotype was detected many times. The chain combines TRBV5-1 with TRBJ1-2; D gene ambiguous. Between the trimmed V and J ends, which lost 4 bases and 4 bases, there was a span of 17 bases. CDR3 length equals 15 residues. Germline-derived CDR1 and CDR2 are SGHRS and YFSETQ. CDR3 amino acids: CASSPPGGDGYGYTF. CDR3 bases: TGCGCCAGCAGCCCCCCGGGTGGGGATGGCTATGGCTACACCTTC.

Only one count was recorded for this clonotype. At one of its ends the junction is not consistent with the germline gene, which may arise from a read error. J is TRBJ2-1 and V is TRBV4-1; TRBD2 matches at 9 bases. CDR3 size: 15 residues. Germline loops: CDR1 MGHRA, CDR2 YSYEKL. Written as DNA, the CDR3 is TGCGCCAGCAGTCCGCGGGAGGGCTCCTACAATGAGCAGCTCTTC. Translated: CASSPREGSYNEQLF.

At least ten counts were recorded for this clonotype. The V call is TRBV11-2, the J call TRBJ2-7; 8 bases agree with TRBD1. Germline CDR1 is SGHAT and CDR2 is FQNNGV. V lost 7 bases to trimming and J lost 9 bases; unmatched junction nucleotides: 17. The length of the CDR3 is 15 residues. CDR3 sequence (DNA): TGTGCCAGCACCCCACCGGACAGGGTACCCAATGGGCAGTACTTC. Translating gives CASTPPDRVPNGQYF.

The table lists this clonotype with many counts. The chain uses TRBV11-2 and TRBJ1-1; D perhaps matches TRBD1 (6 bases). Germline V gene lookup returns CDR1 SGHAT and CDR2 FQNNGV. CDR3 size: 14 residues. V was shortened by 8 bases and J by 4 bases, with 17 bases between the two germline ends. For the CDR3, the DNA is TGTGCCAGCGGCGCAGGGGAAGGGAGCACTGAAGCTTTCTTT. This translates into CASGAGEGSTEAFF.

This clonotype was seen repeatedly, ten times or more. The chain combines TRBV9 with TRBJ2-1, with a weak D call TRBD1 (7 bases). The V end was cut by 2 bases, the J end by 5 bases, with 14 bases between. Germline CDR1 is SGDLS and CDR2 is YYNGEE. CDR3 size: 15 residues. The DNA for the CDR3 is TGTGCCAGCAGCGTCGGGCGGGACAGAAACAATGAGCAGTTCTTC. Protein: CASSVGRDRNNEQFF.